These T cell receptor beta chains were read from a single sample in a study of T cells in Graves' hyperthyroidism and ophthalmopathy. TCRdb re-analysed the multiplex PCR reads in MiXCR, keeping a single row per CDR3 protein. The sample lists 410,000 or so distinct CDR3 sequences, over 12% occurring once. Sequenced: blood. The source is a man in his late teens or twenties with Graves' ophthalmopathy. Both conserved end residues are part of each CDR3. The D gene is left open where the match is weak. Clone size is not always given. Where it is, it says once, few, many or a class for expanded clones.

clone_size | j_call | v_call | d_call | cdr3_nt | cdr3_aa
NA | TRBJ1-5 | TRBV4-2 | NA | TGTGCCAGCAGCCAAGAGTCAGGGGATCAGCCCCAGCATTTT | CASSQESGDQPQHF
many | TRBJ2-2 | TRBV27 | TRBD1 | TGTGCCAGCAGTGGGACAGACTTGTCGTACACCGGGGAGCTGTTTTTT | CASSGTDLSYTGELFF
NA | TRBJ1-5 | TRBV3-1 | NA | TGTGCCAGCAGCCAGACAAGGGGGGAGCCCCAGCATTTT | CASSQTRGEPQHF
few | TRBJ1-3 | TRBV19 | NA | TGTGCCAGTAGGGAGTGGAGGGGAGCCTCTGGAAACACCATATATTTT | CASREWRGASGNTIYF
many | TRBJ1-2 | TRBV12-3/TRBV12-4 | NA | TGTGCCAGCAGTTTAGGTGATACAAGTCACTATGGCTACACCTTC | CASSLGDTSHYGYTF
few | TRBJ2-2 | TRBV5-4 | NA | TGTACCAGCAGCTTAGGTGGGACCGGGGAGCTGTTTTTT | CTSSLGGTGELFF
many | TRBJ2-4 | TRBV12-3/TRBV12-4 | TRBD1 | TGTGCCAGCAGCCCCGGGACAGTTGAAAACATTCAGTACTTC | CASSPGTVENIQYF
NA | TRBJ1-4 | TRBV6-1 | NA | TGTGCCAGCAGTGAAAGGGAAGTTAATGAAAAACTGTTTTTT | CASSEREVNEKLFF
NA | TRBJ2-7 | TRBV19 | NA | TGTGCCAGTAGTACCCGGGACATCTACGAGCAGTACTTC | CASSTRDIYEQYF
NA | TRBJ2-3 | TRBV6-5 | NA | TGTGCCAGCAGTTGGAGAGGTACGCAGTATTTT | CASSWRGTQYF
many | TRBJ1-1 | TRBV5-5 | NA | TGTGCCAGCAGCTCCCCCGGGAAAGTAAGGCACACTGAAGCTTTCTTT | CASSSPGKVRHTEAFF
many | TRBJ1-2 | TRBV24-1 | NA | TGTGCCACCAGTGACCGCGACAGATACGGCTACACCTTC | CATSDRDRYGYTF
NA | TRBJ2-1 | TRBV4-1 | TRBD2 | TGCGCCAGCAGCCAAGTTGCGGGGGGGCCGGACAATGAGCAGTTCTTC | CASSQVAGGPDNEQFF
NA | TRBJ1-2 | TRBV29-1 | NA | TGCAGCGTTGAAGAGGATCCGAGCCGTTTCGCCCATGGCTACACCTTC | CSVEEDPSRFAHGYTF
many | TRBJ2-5 | TRBV5-8 | NA | TGTGCCAGCAGCTTGGGGGGTAGTAGCGGCCTCCAAGAGACCCAGTACTTC | CASSLGGSSGLQETQYF
many | TRBJ1-2 | TRBV6-1 | TRBD1 | TGTGCCAGCTGGACTGGGACAGCTAACTATGGCTACACCTTC | CASWTGTANYGYTF
many | TRBJ2-1 | TRBV5-6 | NA | TGTGCCAGCAGCAGAGGCGATGAGCAGTTCTTC | CASSRGDEQFF
few | TRBJ2-7 | TRBV6-5 | NA | TGTGCCAGCAGTTACTCCGGGGGCCGCTCCTACGAGCAGTACTTC | CASSYSGGRSYEQYF
NA | TRBJ1-5 | TRBV6-1 | NA | TGTGCCAGCAGGGGGGCTTTAGAGCCCCAGCATTTT | CASRGALEPQHF
NA | TRBJ1-1 | TRBV6-1 | TRBD1 | TGTGCCAGCAGTGTTAACAGGGGGATGAACACTGAAGCTTTCTTT | CASSVNRGMNTEAFF
many | TRBJ2-5 | TRBV12-5 | NA | TGTGCTAGTGGTTTCGGCGGGGGCTGGGAGACCCAGTACTTC | CASGFGGGWETQYF
few | TRBJ2-3 | TRBV3-1 | NA | TGTGCCAGCAGCCGGGTGATAGATACGCAGTATTTT | CASSRVIDTQYF
NA | TRBJ2-2 | TRBV20-1 | TRBD1 | TGCAGTGCATTTGGGGCAGGGGGCTGGGCCGGGGAGCTGTTTTTT | CSAFGAGGWAGELFF
many | TRBJ2-5 | TRBV2 | NA | TGTGCCAGCAGGGGTGGGAACCAAGAGACCCAGTACTTC | CASRGGNQETQYF
many | TRBJ2-5 | TRBV20-1 | TRBD2 | TGCAGTGCTAGTCTTCGGGAGGGCCTAGAGACCCAGTACTTC | CSASLREGLETQYF
many | TRBJ2-1 | TRBV6-1 | TRBD2 | TGTGCCAGCAGACTCGGGACTAGCGGGACGAATGAGCAGTTCTTC | CASRLGTSGTNEQFF
NA | TRBJ2-1 | TRBV10-3 | NA | TGTGCCATCAGTGCAGGGGGAGGGCAGTTCTTC | CAISAGGGQFF